This T cell receptor (beta chain) was identified during a study of shared clonotypes between healthy human individuals. Naive CD4+ cells were CD45RA-selected; the remaining cells were memory. The CDR3 has 14 residues. Trimming took 1 base from V and 3 from J, leaving 11 bases between them. Germline loops: CDR1 SGHRS, CDR2 YFSETQ. Sorted-subset replicate PCR reactions were performed with about 190 ng DNA, corresponding to roughly 30,000 T cell genomes. Data came from immunoSEQ multiplex PCR; TCRdb stores just in-frame clones and leaves some out. The sample contains over a million clones, 95% to 99% of which appear only once.

The chain recombines TRBV5-1 with TRBJ2-7, with D perhaps TRBD2 (6 bases). The receptor was isolated from a man aged 25-40 years in good health. Sequencing was carried out using naive CD4+ T cells sorted from blood. Subset defined: CD45RA+ positively selected. The chain's CDR3 is CASSLLGGGYEQYF. The DNA for the CDR3 is TGCGCCAGCAGCTTGCTGGGGGGTGGCTACGAGCAGTACTTC.